These 8 T cell receptor beta chains originate from one sample sequenced in a study of T-cell memory formation after mild COVID-19 listed by TCRdb under 2021. Library preparation employed 5' RACE. Sequencing relied on an Illumina NovaSeq 6000. The public sequencing data were trimmed at Q25 with fastp and processed into clonotypes with MiXCR by TCRdb, which kept only in-frame beta chains. Each entry is one CDR3 protein sequence, shown with its most common DNA and genes. Across this sample there are 110,000 to 150,000 distinct CDR3 sequences, with 11% to 15% seen only once. The top ten constitute 25% to 30% of the sample. Sequenced input: PBMCs or a T cell subset sorted from them (not recorded which). The source of these receptors is an adult woman who had mild COVID-19 (a few samples of this study predate the infection). The sample titles of this study are shuffled in the database, so cell type and time point are left out; the donor was told from shared clones.

The J gene is TRBJ2-7, the V gene TRBV19; TRBD2 matches at 13 bases. This CDR3 comprises 16 residues. CDR1 and CDR2 from the germline V gene are LNHDA and SQIVND (reference sequence). V gave up 0 bases and J gave up 4 bases; unmatched junction bases: 3. The CDR3 protein is CASSIDGTSGTYEQYF. The DNA for the CDR3 is TGTGCCAGTAGTATAGACGGGACTAGCGGGACTTACGAGCAGTACTTC. The full variable domain, completed using reference TRBV19 and TRBJ2-7, is DGGITQSPKYLFRKEGQNVTLSCEQNLNHDAMYWYRQDPGQGLRLIYYSQIVNDFQKGDIAEGYSVSREKKESFPLTVTSAQKNPTAFYLCASSIDGTSGTYEQYFGPGTRLTVT.

This clonotype was observed a few times. V usage is TRBV12-3 or TRBV12-4 and J usage is TRBJ2-7; 10 bases align to TRBD2. This CDR3 is built from 15 residues. V shed 6 bases and J 0 bases; nucleotides not matched to a gene: 5. DNA of the CDR3: TGTGCCAGCAGCCTAGCGGGGGAAAACTCCTACGAGCAGTACTTC. This sequence encodes CASSLAGENSYEQYF.

This chain connects TRBV14 to TRBJ2-1; 8 bases align to TRBD2. CDR3 length equals 17 residues. Germline V gene data show CDR1 as SGHDN and CDR2 as FVKESK. V trimming: 0 bases; J trimming: 9 bases; junction bases outside the gene matches: 13. The CDR3 DNA reads as TGTGCCAGCAGCCAAGATCATGGGACTAGGGGGTCGGGTGAGCAGTTCTTC. Translation: CASSQDHGTRGSGEQFF.

The chain employs TRBV4-1 and TRBJ1-1, with D maybe TRBD1 (6 bases). The CDR3 runs 16 residues. V was shortened by 1 base and J by 0 bases, with 12 bases between the two germline ends. The germline V gene has CDR1 MGHRA and CDR2 YSYEKL. CDR3 nucleotide sequence: TGCGCCAGCAGCCAAGGAACAGGGACCTTGAACACTGAAGCTTTCTTT. The encoded protein is CASSQGTGTLNTEAFF.

This clonotype showed up just a few times. The chain uses TRBV10-3 and TRBJ1-1; 9 bases match TRBD1. CDR1 is ENHRY, CDR2 SYGVKD, per germline. This CDR3 spans 12 amino acids. V gave up 6 bases and J gave up 7 bases; unmatched junction bases: 3. Written as DNA, the CDR3 is TGTGCCATCAGACAGGGGGCACGTGAAGCTTTCTTT. Encoded protein: CAIRQGAREAFF.

Only a few counts were recorded for this clonotype. This chain links TRBV7-9 with TRBJ2-1; 8 bases line up with TRBD2. CDR1 is SEHNR, CDR2 FQNEAQ, per germline (reference sequence). CDR3 size: 17 residues. The trim removed 7 bases at V and 3 bases at J, leaving 14 bases unmatched. The CDR3 region has the DNA TGTGCCAGCACCCAGGATGGGCGGGGGGAATTCTACAATGAGCAGTTCTTC. Its translation is CASTQDGRGEFYNEQFF.

This clonotype was counted only a few times. The rearrangement uses TRBV12-5 and TRBJ1-1, with 8 bases identical to TRBD1. J gave up 6 bases and V 6 bases, and 6 bases lay outside the gene matches. CDR1 and CDR2 (germline): LGHNT, FRNRAP. The CDR3 has 13 residues. The CDR3: CASGLDRASEAFF. The CDR3 coding sequence is TGTGCTAGTGGCCTGGACAGGGCGTCTGAAGCTTTCTTT.

This rearrangement joins TRBV9 to TRBJ2-1, with 9 bases identical to TRBD2. Germline V gene data show CDR1 as SGDLS and CDR2 as YYNGEE. Trimming at V came to 3 bases and at J to 3 bases, leaving 7 bases not matched to a gene. This CDR3 is 16 amino acids long. CDR3 sequence reads: CASSATGTSSYNEQFF. CDR3 DNA sequence: TGTGCCAGCAGCGCTACCGGGACTAGCAGCTACAATGAGCAGTTCTTC.